This T cell receptor beta chain is drawn from a study of cytomegalovirus exposure and HLA in healthy donors. Only in-frame clones appear in the TCRdb table, and some are missing; sequencing was by immunoSEQ multiplex PCR. Among some 270,000 clones, approximately 86% were seen once, and the ten largest hold around 1%. Germline values: CDR1 GTSNPN, CDR2 SVGIG (reference sequence). V was clipped by 2 bases and J by 0 bases; unmatched bases: 0. This CDR3 has 14 residues. The J gene is TRBJ1-3, the V gene TRBV30; 8 nucleotides line up with TRBD1. This receptor was obtained from a woman younger than 30 in good health and CMV-seronegative. Sequenced input: PBMCs. CDR3 in DNA: TGTGCCTGGAGTACAGGGGGCTCTGGAAACACCATATATTTT. It translates to CAWSTGGSGNTIYF.